Presented here are 21 T cell receptor beta chains from one specimen sequenced in a study of spatial heterogeneity in lung cancer (dated by TCRdb to between 2019 and 2020). Interpreted using the paper, the time point label stands for: sample taken at primary tumor resection. Without any cell sorting, TCR sequencing was performed on whole RNA extracted either from tumor and nontumor lung tissue or from cryopreserved PBMC samples. Library preparation employed 5' RACE. Sequencer: NextSeq 500. The raw public data were reprocessed by TCRdb itself: fastp quality trimming at Q25, MiXCR clonotype calling, in-frame beta chains only. Merged by CDR3 protein, the rows form single entries marked with the most common genes and DNA. The sample records tens of thousands of distinct CDR3 sequences, 9.5% to 15% of which are singletons. The ten biggest clones cover approximately 39% of the sample. Sample: PBMCs, taken at surgery. All receptors come from a male donor with early-stage non-small cell lung cancer.

Worth noting for this clonotype: Germline and junction disagree at one end, which may indicate a read error. The gene calls are TRBV12-3 or TRBV12-4 and TRBJ1-5; D is perhaps TRBD1 (5 bases). The CDR3 spans 16 residues. The CDR3 DNA reads as TGTGCCAGCAGTTCGAATACCCAGGGTTCGCGGCAGCCCCAACATTTT. Its protein product is CASSSNTQGSRQPQHF.

This clonotype came up many times. V and J are TRBV6-2 or TRBV6-3 and TRBJ1-5; D is possibly TRBD1 (6 bases). Germline V gives CDR1 MNHEY, CDR2 SVGEGT. V was pared by 8 bases and J by 5 bases, with 16 bases between. This CDR3 is 14 amino acids long. The CDR3 DNA reads as TGTGCCAGCCTTACCCCGACAGGAGATCAGCCCCAGCATTTT. Translation: CASLTPTGDQPQHF.

The sample holds many counts of this clonotype. V is TRBV28 and J is TRBJ2-7; D may be TRBD2 (5 bases). Per the germline V gene, CDR1 is MDHEN and CDR2 is SYDVKM. The CDR3 has 13 amino acids. The ends were cut back, 8 bases at V and 2 bases at J, with 13 bases in the middle. The CDR3 sequence is CASLSGQTYEQYF. In DNA form, the CDR3 reads TGTGCCAGCCTGAGCGGTCAGACCTACGAGCAGTACTTC.

This clonotype was seen a handful of times. The chain has TRBV7-9 and TRBJ2-7; 8 nucleotides align to TRBD2. The germline gives CDR1 SEHNR, CDR2 FQNEAQ (reference sequence). V trimming: 5 bases; J trimming: 6 bases; junction bases outside the gene matches: 12. The CDR3 spans 15 residues. In DNA, the CDR3 is TGTGCCAGCAGCCTCGACGGGGCTAGCGGGCGCGAGCAGTACTTC. As protein: CASSLDGASGREQYF.

The gene calls are TRBV27 and TRBJ2-7; 15 bases agree with TRBD2. Germline V lookup: CDR1 MNHEY, CDR2 SMNVEV (reference sequence). Trimming took 4 bases from V and 1 from J; bases not matched to a gene: 5. There are 17 residues in the CDR3. For the CDR3, the DNA is TGTGCCAGCAGTTCCCCTGGACTAGCGGGGGGGTCCTACGAGCAGTACTTC. It encodes CASSSPGLAGGSYEQYF.

The genes are TRBV12-3 or TRBV12-4 and TRBJ2-1; D possibly matches TRBD1 or TRBD2 (5 bases each). The CDR3 loop spans 17 amino acids. Trimming pared 4 bases from V and 4 bases from J, leaving 20 bases between. CDR3 DNA: TGTGCCAGCAGTTCCGTGCTTTGGGGTGGGGGTTACAATGAGCAGTTCTTC. Translated: CASSSVLWGGGYNEQFF.

There are many counts of this clonotype. The CDR3 coding sequence is TGCGCCAGCAGTGTGACAGGGAACCAAAGGAGGGTGTTTTTT. It encodes CASSVTGNQRRVFF. This rearrangement joins TRBV10-2 to TRBJ1-4, with 7 bases fitting TRBD1. Germline CDR1 WSHSY, CDR2 SAAADI. The ends lost 4 bases at V and 15 bases at J; junction bases unmatched: 14. The CDR3 loop spans 14 amino acids.

This clonotype was seen many times. The J gene is TRBJ1-5, the V gene TRBV12-3 or TRBV12-4; 9 bases are shared with TRBD1. With V trimmed by 4 bases and J by 6 bases, 7 bases remained unmatched. The CDR3 is 15 residues long. The CDR3: CASSYNRGLFQPQHF. DNA of the CDR3: TGTGCCAGCAGTTACAACAGGGGGCTGTTTCAGCCCCAGCATTTT.

The rearrangement uses TRBV12-3 or TRBV12-4 and TRBJ2-7, with TRBD2 matching over 7 bases. The V gene end was trimmed by 2 bases and the J gene end by 8 bases; junction bases not matched to a gene: 3. This CDR3 comprises 12 residues. The CDR3 protein is CASSLKREQQYF. The CDR3 bases are TGTGCCAGCAGTTTAAAGCGGGAACAGCAGTACTTC.

J is TRBJ2-2 and V is TRBV7-2; 7 nucleotides match TRBD2. Germline CDR1 is SGHTA and CDR2 is FQGNSA. The length of the CDR3 is 15 residues. With V trimmed by 3 bases and J by 5 bases, 6 bases remained unmatched. DNA of the CDR3: TGTGCCAGCAGCTTCTCTAGCGGAGGTACCGGGGAGCTGTTTTTT. Protein sequence: CASSFSSGGTGELFF.

V usage is TRBV29-1 and J usage is TRBJ1-1, with D unresolved. The CDR3 extends over 11 amino acids. Germline V gene sequence: CDR1 SQVTM, CDR2 ANQGSEA. CDR3 in amino acids: CIAGVRTEAFF. The CDR3 region has the DNA TGCATCGCCGGGGTGAGGACTGAAGCTTTCTTT. Complete variable domain (other parts from reference TRBV29-1 and TRBJ1-1): SAVISQKPSRDICQRGTSLTIQCQVDSQVTMMFWYRQQPGQSLTLIATANQGSEATYESGFVIDKFPISRPNLTFSTLTVSNMSPEDSSIYLCIAGVRTEAFFGQGTRLTVV.

The chain recombines TRBV9 with TRBJ2-1, with TRBD2 matching 12 bases. V dropped 0 bases and J dropped 0; count of bases not matched to a gene: 10. The germline V gene encodes CDR1 SGDLS and CDR2 YYNGEE. The CDR3 has 20 residues. The CDR3 DNA reads as TGTGCCAGCAGCGTAGCGGCTAGCGGGGGGGCCCCCAGCTCCTACAATGAGCAGTTCTTC. It codes for CASSVAASGGAPSSYNEQFF.

This clonotype came up many times. The CDR3 is CASSLSGPYEQYF. CDR3 bases: TGTGCCAGCAGTTTATCGGGACCCTACGAGCAGTACTTC. This chain joins TRBV12-3 or TRBV12-4 and TRBJ2-7, with D perhaps assigned TRBD1 or TRBD2 (5 bases each). Deletions cut 2 bases from V and 2 bases from J, with 7 bases between. The CDR3 runs to 13 residues.

This clonotype was seen more than once but under ten times. This chain connects TRBV5-5 to TRBJ2-6, with D possibly being TRBD2 (5 bases). Trimming pared 3 bases from V and 2 bases from J, leaving 9 bases between. This CDR3 region has 15 residues. In germline, CDR1 is SGHKS, CDR2 YYEKEE (reference sequence). CDR3 in amino acids: CASSSLATGANVLTF. The CDR3 bases are TGTGCCAGCAGCTCCCTAGCTACTGGGGCCAACGTCCTGACTTTC.

This clonotype was seen just once. The chain couples TRBV27 to TRBJ2-7; 7 nucleotides match TRBD1. This CDR3 is 12 amino acids long. V dropped 8 bases and J dropped 0; count of bases not matched to a gene: 1. Germline CDR1 MNHEY, CDR2 SMNVEV (reference sequence). The CDR3 DNA is TGTGCCAGCTGGGACAGCTCCTACGAGCAGTACTTC. This gives the protein CASWDSSYEQYF.

The chain uses TRBV18 and TRBJ1-1; D not certain. Germline V gene data show CDR1 as KGHSH and CDR2 as LQKENI. This CDR3 is 13 amino acids long. V was cut by 5 bases and J by 0 bases, with 7 bases left in between. The CDR3 sequence is CASSAQVNTEAFF. The CDR3 coding sequence is TGTGCCAGCTCAGCACAAGTGAACACTGAAGCTTTCTTT.

The chain employs TRBV7-3 and TRBJ1-1; D remains ambiguous. The CDR3 is 15 residues long. The V and J ends lost 1 base and 3 bases respectively, with 12 bases between them. Germline V lookup: CDR1 SGHTA, CDR2 FQGTGA. CDR3 region: CASSLRGGRDTEAFF. CDR3 bases: TGTGCCAGCAGCTTAAGAGGCGGTAGGGACACTGAAGCTTTCTTT.

The chain recombines TRBV7-2 with TRBJ2-2, with unresolved D. The CDR3 loop spans 15 amino acids. Trimming took off 1 base at V and 0 bases at J, with 6 bases between the two ends. Germline V gene data show CDR1 as SGHTA and CDR2 as FQGNSA. The CDR3 DNA sequence: TGTGCCAGCAGCTTAGTCGGCTCGAACACCGGGGAGCTGTTTTTT. Amino acid sequence: CASSLVGSNTGELFF.

This clonotype was counted between two and nine times. The chain has TRBV28 and TRBJ1-2; D remains ambiguous. Germline lookup yields CDR1 MDHEN and CDR2 SYDVKM. Deletions cut 7 bases from V and 5 bases from J, with 17 bases between. This CDR3 region has 14 residues. In DNA form, the CDR3 reads TGTGCCAGCAATCCCCCCGAGGGTCAATATGGCTACACCTTC. This sequence encodes CASNPPEGQYGYTF.

V and J are TRBV7-2 and TRBJ2-1; D is unclear. Trimming took off 0 bases at V and 10 bases at J, with 10 bases between the two ends. The CDR3 spans 13 residues. Germline CDR1 reads SGHTA; CDR2 reads FQGNSA. Here the CDR3 reads CASSLASLGEQFF. As DNA, the CDR3 is TGTGCCAGCAGCTTAGCTAGCTTAGGGGAGCAGTTCTTC.

The rearrangement links TRBV10-2 to TRBJ2-5, with D hard to call. In germline, CDR1 is WSHSY, CDR2 SAAADI. V lost 0 bases and J 9 bases, leaving 8 bases between the germline ends. The CDR3 contains 12 residues. CDR3 loop: CASSESTAAQYF. CDR3 nucleotides: TGCGCCAGCAGTGAGTCGACGGCGGCCCAGTACTTC.